This T cell receptor beta chain originates from a study of siplizumab effects on memory and regulatory T cells. This CDR3 comprises 15 residues. CDR1 is SQVTM and CDR2 is ANQGSEA in the germline V gene. J lost 7 bases, V lost 7 bases, and 13 bases had no gene match. As regards this clone: Its antigen is currently unknown.

General observations from the study: With siplizumab, Treg-derived clones averaged around 70% of mappable alloreactive CD4+ clones, versus approximately 27% in controls.

Assaying covered 10^5 or so TCR templates per sample. The table came from immunoSEQ multiplex PCR; TCRdb's copy has only in-frame clones and leaves some out. The top ten clones hold 0.9% to 1.3% of a sample with about 97,000 clones, roughly nine tenths of them seen once. The chain joins TRBV29-1 to TRBJ2-1, with 10 bases aligning to TRBD1. Sequencing used CD4+ T cells sorted from blood. The TCR was taken from a human donor in good health. The CDR3: CSGHSGQGLRNEQFF. The CDR3 DNA is TGCAGCGGACATTCGGGACAGGGGTTGAGGAATGAGCAGTTCTTC.